This T cell receptor (beta chain) is from a study of T cells in Graves' hyperthyroidism and ophthalmopathy. Overall study results and limits: Ophthalmopathy stood apart from stable hyperthyroidism in a 13 V-J model. In the blood, most expanded thyroid clonotypes above 0.001 appeared as well.

Patients were excluded for uncontrolled infection, other autoimmune disease, pregnancy or lactation. TCR beta CDR3 region amplification was performed from RNA transcripts. First-round RT-PCR of the TCR CDR3 relied on the HTBI primer set. TCRdb re-called the multiplex PCR reads with MiXCR, one entry per CDR3 protein. This table holds about 160,000 distinct CDR3 sequences, 9.4% found once. This clonotype was seen at least ten times. Its matching antigen is unknown. CDR1 MNHNS and CDR2 SASEGT come from the germline V gene. The CDR3 contains 11 residues. V was pared by 6 bases and J by 11 bases, with 3 bases of the junction left unmatched.

The V gene is TRBV6-1, the J gene TRBJ1-5; 8 bases match TRBD1. The sequenced sample was blood. This receptor was identified in a woman under 30 with Graves' hyperthyroidism that later progressed to Graves' ophthalmopathy. CDR3 nucleotide sequence: TGTGCCAGCAGCCCGGGACAGGCCCAGCATTTT. This gives the protein CASSPGQAQHF.